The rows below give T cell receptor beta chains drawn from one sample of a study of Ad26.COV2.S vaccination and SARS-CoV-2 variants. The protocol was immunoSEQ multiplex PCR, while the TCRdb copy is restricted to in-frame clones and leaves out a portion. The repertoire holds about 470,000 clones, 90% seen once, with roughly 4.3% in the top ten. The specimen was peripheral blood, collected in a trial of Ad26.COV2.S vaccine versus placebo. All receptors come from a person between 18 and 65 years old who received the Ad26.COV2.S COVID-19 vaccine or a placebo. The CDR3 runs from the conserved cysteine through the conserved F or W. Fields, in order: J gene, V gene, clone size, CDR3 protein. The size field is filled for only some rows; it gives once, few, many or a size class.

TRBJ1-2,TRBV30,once,CAWDPRTGPAGYGYTF
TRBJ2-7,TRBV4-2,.,CASSQGEGPRYEQYF
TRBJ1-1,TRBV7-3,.,CASSLTGGRNTEAFF
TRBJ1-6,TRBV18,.,CASSDTKNSPLHF
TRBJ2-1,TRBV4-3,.,CASSQRIGLAGVNEQFF
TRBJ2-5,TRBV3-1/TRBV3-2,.,CASSPYGGETQYF
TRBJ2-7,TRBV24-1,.,CATSDLNGSGQYF
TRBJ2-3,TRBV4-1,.,CASSQTPSSGSSTDTQYF
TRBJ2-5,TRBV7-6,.,CASSLKGETQYF
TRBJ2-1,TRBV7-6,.,CASSLYRQGPYNEQFF
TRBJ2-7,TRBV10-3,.,CAISEPARGLGLYEQYF
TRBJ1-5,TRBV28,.,CASSSGYSNQPQHF
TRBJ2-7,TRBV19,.,CASSTKQAGPYEQYF
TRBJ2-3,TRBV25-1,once,CASSAPGENSASTDTQYF
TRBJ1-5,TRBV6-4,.,CARPRGRVQPQHF
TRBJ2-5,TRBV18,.,CASSPGERETQYF
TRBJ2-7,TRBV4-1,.,CASSLILTSEAYEQYF
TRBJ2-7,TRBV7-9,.,CASSPGTGSSYEQYF
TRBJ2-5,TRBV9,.,CASSVEETQYF
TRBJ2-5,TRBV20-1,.,CSARTGETQYF
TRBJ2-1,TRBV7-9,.,CASRGLANEQFF
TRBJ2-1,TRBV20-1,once,CSARGGDEQFF
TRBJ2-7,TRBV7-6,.,CASSLDRGGYEQYF
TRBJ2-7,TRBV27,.,CASSLSQGVVEQYF
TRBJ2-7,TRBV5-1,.,CASSLTGAEQYF
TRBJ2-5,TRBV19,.,CASSIVDRGVETQYF
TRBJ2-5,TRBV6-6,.,CASSYRGETQYF
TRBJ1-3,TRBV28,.,CASSLVRLGNTIYF
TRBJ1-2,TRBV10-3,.,CAISEENYGYTF